This entry lists 15 T cell receptor beta chains sequenced from one sample in a study of blood T cell repertoires in COVID-19. Assay used: immunoSEQ multiplex PCR; TCRdb lists only in-frame clones, some missing. The sample has under 200,000 clones, around nine tenths seen once; the top ten hold under 13%. Sequencing used peripheral blood. These receptors originate from a woman aged 65 to 85 with COVID-19, enrolled during active disease.

This rearrangement joins TRBV10-3 to TRBJ1-1; TRBD1 is a possible D gene (5 bases). Germline CDR1 is ENHRY and CDR2 is SYGVKD. The CDR3 consists of 13 residues. With 3 bases removed from V and 5 bases from J, the gap between germline ends came to 10 bases. The CDR3, as DNA: TGTGCCATCAGTGATTCCAGGGCAACTGAAGCTTTCTTT. This encodes CAISDSRATEAFF.

This clone was seen only a few times. The CDR3 reads CASSFVRGHIQYF. CDR3 DNA sequence: TGTGCCAGCAGTTTTGTGCGGGGGCACATTCAGTACTTC. The J gene is TRBJ2-4, the V gene TRBV27; a possible D gene is TRBD2 (7 bases). Trimming took off 3 bases at V and 8 bases at J, with 11 bases between the two ends. CDR1 and CDR2 (germline): MNHEY, SMNVEV (reference sequence). The CDR3 spans 13 residues.

This chain links TRBV3-1 (or the pseudogene TRBV3-2) with TRBJ2-5, with 8 bases matching TRBD1. This CDR3 spans 14 amino acids. The junction had 3 bases not matched to a gene; V was cut back by 2 bases and J by 4 bases. The germline V gene has CDR1 LGHDT and CDR2 YNNKEL (reference sequence). The CDR3 here is CASSQRTGGETQYF. The CDR3 DNA is TGTGCCAGCAGCCAAAGAACAGGGGGAGAGACCCAGTACTTC.

The chain uses TRBV2 and TRBJ2-1, with 10 positions matching TRBD1. The germline V gene encodes CDR1 SNHLY and CDR2 FYNNEI. The CDR3 runs to 18 residues. V lost 7 bases to trimming and J lost 6 bases; unmatched junction nucleotides: 18. The CDR3: CASIGSARQGAQSNEQFF. CDR3 bases: TGTGCCAGCATTGGATCCGCCCGACAGGGGGCGCAGAGCAATGAGCAGTTCTTC.

This chain's CDR3 is CASSKTGVGTEAFF. The CDR3 bases are TGTGCCAGCAGCAAAACGGGGGTTGGCACTGAAGCTTTCTTT. V and J are TRBV21-1 and TRBJ1-1. TRBV21-1 is classified as a pseudogene. The CDR3 length is 14 residues.

The chain couples TRBV6-5 to TRBJ1-3, with 7 bases fitting TRBD1. The CDR3 runs 13 residues. Germline lookup yields CDR1 MNHEY and CDR2 SVGAGI. V shed 6 bases, J shed 4 bases, and the junction held 3 bases outside the gene matches. The CDR3 DNA reads TGTGCCAGCAGACAGGGGATCGGAAACACCATATATTTT. Translation: CASRQGIGNTIYF.

The V and J genes are TRBV3-1 (or the pseudogene TRBV3-2) and TRBJ2-1; TRBD2 matches at 8 bases. In germline, CDR1 is LGHDT, CDR2 YNNKEL (reference sequence). V was pared by 0 bases and J by 0 bases, with 13 bases of the junction left unmatched. This CDR3 has 20 residues. For the CDR3, the DNA is TGTGCCAGCAGCCAAGATCCTTTCCGGGTAGCGGGGAACTCCTACAATGAGCAGTTCTTC. This translates into CASSQDPFRVAGNSYNEQFF.

This clone was counted a single time. The J gene is TRBJ2-7, the V gene TRBV6-2 or TRBV6-3, with D possibly matching TRBD1 (6 bases). Germline V gene lookup returns CDR1 MNHEY and CDR2 SVGEGT. The germline V and J ends were trimmed by 5 bases and 7 bases, with 27 bases remaining between them. The CDR3 has 17 amino acids. The CDR3 protein is CASSPSLRWTASGEQYF. In DNA form, the CDR3 reads TGTGCCAGCAGTCCCTCCTTACGATGGACAGCCTCAGGAGAGCAGTACTTC.

The chain links TRBV7-8 to TRBJ1-1; a weak D match, TRBD1 (6 bases). CDR1 is SGHVS, CDR2 FQNEAQ, per germline. The CDR3 contains 14 residues. V gave up 4 bases and J gave up 0 bases, with 9 bases separating them. CDR3 amino acids: CASSSGQLNTEAFF. The CDR3 DNA is TGTGCCAGCAGCTCCGGACAGCTGAACACTGAAGCTTTCTTT.

V is TRBV27 and J is TRBJ2-1; 7 bases map to TRBD1. Germline lookup yields CDR1 MNHEY and CDR2 SMNVEV (reference sequence). The CDR3 extends over 16 amino acids. V lost 8 bases to trimming and J lost 2 bases; unmatched junction nucleotides: 12. The DNA for the CDR3 is TGTGCCAGCGAGATATCCGGGACAGCTCCCTACAATGAGCAGTTCTTC. It codes for CASEISGTAPYNEQFF.

The chain couples TRBV27 to TRBJ2-2; D gene uncertain. CDR3 length equals 14 residues. Deletions cut 0 bases from V and 1 base from J, with 3 bases between. The germline V gene encodes CDR1 MNHEY and CDR2 SMNVEV (reference sequence). CDR3: CASSLSLNTGELFF. CDR3 DNA sequence: TGTGCCAGCAGTTTATCTCTGAACACCGGGGAGCTGTTTTTT.

The chain employs TRBV27 and TRBJ1-2; TRBD1 agrees at 8 bases. V dropped 6 bases and J dropped 5; count of bases not matched to a gene: 8. This CDR3 spans 14 amino acids. The germline gives CDR1 MNHEY, CDR2 SMNVEV (reference sequence). As DNA, the CDR3 is TGTGCCAGCAGCCGACAGGGGCCGGAATATGGCTACACCTTC. This sequence encodes CASSRQGPEYGYTF.

This clone was recorded only once. This rearrangement joins TRBV4-1 to TRBJ2-1; D ambiguous. Germline V gene sequence: CDR1 MGHRA, CDR2 YSYEKL. The CDR3 is made up of 13 amino acids. The V gene lost 3 bases and the J gene lost 9 bases, with 12 bases spanning the gap. The CDR3 coding sequence is TGCGCCAGCAGCCAGATGGCCAGATCTGAGCAGTTCTTC. Encoded protein: CASSQMARSEQFF.

The chain couples TRBV4-1 to TRBJ2-2, with 7 bases identical to TRBD1. Germline lookup yields CDR1 MGHRA and CDR2 YSYEKL. V was pared by 3 bases and J by 5 bases, with 9 bases of the junction left unmatched. This CDR3 has 16 amino acids. In DNA form, the CDR3 reads TGCGCCAGCAGCCATTTTCGGGACAGAGGAACCGGGGAGCTGTTTTTT. This sequence encodes CASSHFRDRGTGELFF.

The chain couples TRBV19 to TRBJ2-7; 7 bases are a match to TRBD1. J gave up 2 bases and V 10 bases, and 2 bases lay outside the gene matches. The CDR3 spans 11 residues. The V gene's germline CDR1 is LNHDA and CDR2 SQIVND (reference sequence). In nucleotides, the CDR3 is TGTGCCACTGGACAGGCCTACGAGCAGTACTTC. Translating it yields CATGQAYEQYF.